This T cell receptor beta chain was profiled in a study of human T cells and chemical hapten exposure. MiXCR was run by TCRdb on the RACE reads, yielding one entry per CDR3 protein. There are 80,000 to 100,000 distinct CDR3 sequences in the sample; roughly 27% occur only once, and around 10% lies in the top ten. Time point reported: patch test 3, about 24 weeks after DPC sensitization. Described treatment: therapeutic diphenylcyclopropenone sensitization with weekly scalp DPC. Overall study results and limits: Alopecia affected the donors, so their immune response may differ from healthy people's.

The CDR3 length is 17 residues. Germline V lookup: CDR1 SGHTA, CDR2 FQGNSA. V lost 5 bases and J lost 4; bases outside the gene matches: 15. This clonotype showed up just a few times. No antigen is known for it. This sequence joins TRBV7-2 and TRBJ1-1; 8 bases align to TRBD1. Here the sequenced sample was whole blood, taken in connection with sensitization to the hapten diphenylcyclopropenone (DPC). The clonotype originates from a middle-aged man with alopecia areata. Some clones in this sample may be carry-over from other donors' samples. This chain's CDR3 is CASSPWGAGGMVTEAFF. The CDR3 bases are TGTGCCAGCAGCCCCTGGGGGGCAGGGGGCATGGTCACTGAAGCTTTCTTT.